This T cell receptor beta chain appears in the sequencing data of a study of blood T cells in healthy people across ages (dated by TCRdb to about 2015). With regard to the full study: In model experiments, roughly one uniquely barcoded TCR beta cDNA molecule per two T cells was captured by template switching. To avoid experimental bias, donors of different ages were randomly spread across the sequencing lanes. The donors were split into four age groups: young (average around 15 years), middle-aged (over 35), aged (about 56) and long-lived (approximately 80). The study analyzed two additional independent replicas of 1 million unique cDNA reads from the same blood draw for two donors, one aged 18 to 29 and one aged 80 or older. Age-related changes in TCR beta repertoire diversity were measured in the study by deep sequencing normalized with unique cDNA molecular identifiers. The paper's findings and limits, for the study overall: Compared with the aged group, the long-lived group had more naive CD4+ T cells, fewer expanded clones and increased TCR diversity, a pattern suggesting age selection. Estimates of total diversity based on one million sequenced T cells were considered lower bounds and underestimates. The CMV infection status of donors was not known, potentially confounding age-related changes in expanded clonotypes. Bulk unsorted PBMC profiling prevented conclusive comparison of naive and antigen-experienced compartments. Observed TCR beta diversity correlated strongly with the percentage of naive T cells measured by flow cytometry. Observed TCR beta diversity per million T cells fell roughly linearly with age, and a significant reduction was already apparent by age about 36.

The library came from 5' RACE. TCRdb names Illumina HiSeq 2500 as the instrument used. A second PCR of roughly 7 to 11 cycles was performed with a sample-barcoded 5' primer and a J-beta primer mix. Each TCR beta cDNA molecule received a unique molecular identifier from a template-switch 5' adaptor carrying 12 random nucleotides. At least 2.5 million CDR3-containing paired-end reads were obtained from each sample. The Mint cDNA synthesis kit, primed by a TRBC-specific oligonucleotide, was used to synthesize first-strand cDNA from all RNA. Following uracil-DNA glycosylase treatment, all cDNA underwent a first 18-cycle PCR with the universal primers M1SS and BC2_uni_R. As for how the authors treated the data: For normalization, 1 million high-quality reads were randomly selected from each sample, with every read carrying a distinct molecular identifier. Instead of being binned into consensus sequences, reads with shared molecular identifiers were discarded. CDR3 identification, clonotype clustering and error correction used MiTCR with a Q25 quality threshold and the strictest error-elimination algorithm. A nonparametric unseen species model with Euler transformation was used to estimate a lower bound on total TCR beta diversity. The public sequencing data were trimmed at Q25 with fastp and processed into clonotypes with MiXCR by TCRdb, which kept only in-frame beta chains. Here each entry gathers all rows of one CDR3 protein and keeps the most common genes and DNA. The V and J calls follow TCRdb's processing rather than the paper's. The sample has about 1.4 million distinct CDR3 sequences on record, roughly 59% of them singletons. The top ten constitute approximately 7% of the sample.

A few counts support this clonotype. This receptor's antigen is unknown. Base quality data are lacking; no much larger clone is found one base away. Donors were 30 to 45 systemically healthy Caucasian individuals from Russia aged about 6 to 100 years. Each donor gave approximately 9.3 milliliters of peripheral blood, collected into EDTA-treated Vacutainer tubes. Ficoll-Paque density-gradient centrifugation was used to isolate PBMCs, with at least 6 million obtained per sample. Total RNA, at least 6 micrograms per sample, was extracted from PBMCs with Trizol reagent. For every donor, an aliquot of PBMCs went through flow cytometry to measure the percentages of naive CD45RAhigh/CD27high T cells. This receptor was identified in a young man in good health. The specimen was blood.

For the CDR3, the sequence is CSAQGLERYEQYF. The nucleotides read TGCAGTGCTCAAGGACTAGAGAGATACGAGCAGTACTTC. In this chain, TRBV20-1 is recombined with TRBJ2-7; 7 junctional bases match TRBD2. The CDR3 covers 13 residues, taking in both the cysteine and the phenylalanine. The retained sequence is limited to the CDR3, 39 bases, with the frame set at the first base. V is trimmed back by 5 bases and J by 4 bases, and the junction contains 8 bases that no gene match accounts for. CDR1 and CDR2, looked up from the germline V gene (reference sequence), are DFQATT and SNEGSKA.